This T cell receptor beta chain was recorded in a study of blood T cell repertoires in COVID-19. On the study more broadly: Donors in the United States, Italy and Spain gave samples during acute or convalescent COVID-19. T cells, B-cell-depleted T cells, or PBMCs supplied cDNA or gDNA.

Seattle's enrolled individuals joined amid active infection and were then monitored longitudinally. Germline assignment: CDR1 LNHDA and CDR2 SQIVND (reference sequence). V was shortened by 6 bases and J by 3 bases, with 9 bases between the two germline ends. The CDR3 is 12 residues long. On this clone: The same CDR3 can be traced to other DNA sequences in this sample.

Original methodology: Amplified reference gene primers provided the basis for estimating nucleated cell counts. Data came from immunoSEQ multiplex PCR; TCRdb stores just in-frame clones and leaves some out. V, J and clone size derive from that table, while D and trimming were established from the DNA sequence. In the table there are over 75,000 clones, over 85% of which are singletons. The chain combines TRBV19 with TRBJ2-7, with no clear D. Sequenced input: peripheral blood. The receptor comes from a human donor with COVID-19, enrolled during active disease. The donor label of this sample is uncertain. The CDR3 protein is CASSRTGYEQYF. CDR3 DNA sequence: TGTGCCAGTAGCCGAACGGGCTACGAGCAGTACTTC.